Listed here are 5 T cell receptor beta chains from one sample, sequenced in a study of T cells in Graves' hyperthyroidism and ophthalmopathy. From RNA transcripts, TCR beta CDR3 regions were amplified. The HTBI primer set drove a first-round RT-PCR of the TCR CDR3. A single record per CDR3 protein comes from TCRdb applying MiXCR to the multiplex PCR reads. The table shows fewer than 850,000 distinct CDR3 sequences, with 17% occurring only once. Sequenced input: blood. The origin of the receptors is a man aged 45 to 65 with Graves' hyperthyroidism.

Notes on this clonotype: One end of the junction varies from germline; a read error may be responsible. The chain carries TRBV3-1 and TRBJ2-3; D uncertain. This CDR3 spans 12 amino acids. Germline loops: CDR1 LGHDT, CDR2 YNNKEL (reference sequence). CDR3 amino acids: CATSKGTDTQYF. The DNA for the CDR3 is TGTGCCACCAGCAAGGGCACAGATACGCAGTATTTT.

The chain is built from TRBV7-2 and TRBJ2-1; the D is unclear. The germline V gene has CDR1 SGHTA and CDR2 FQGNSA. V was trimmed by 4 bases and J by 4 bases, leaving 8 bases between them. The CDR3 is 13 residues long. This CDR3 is CASSSMQYNEQFF. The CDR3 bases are TGTGCCAGCAGCTCCATGCAGTACAATGAGCAGTTCTTC. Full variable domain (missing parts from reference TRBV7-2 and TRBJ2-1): GAGVSQSPSNKVTEKGKDVELRCDPISGHTALYWYRQSLGQGLEFLIYFQGNSAPDKSGLPSDRFSAERTGGSVSTLTIQRTQQEDSAVYLCASSSMQYNEQFFGPGTRLTVL.

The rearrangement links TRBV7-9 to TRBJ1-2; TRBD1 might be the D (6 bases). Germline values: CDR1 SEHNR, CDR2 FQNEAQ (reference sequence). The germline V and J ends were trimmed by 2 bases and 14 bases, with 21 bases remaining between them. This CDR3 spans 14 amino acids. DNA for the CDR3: TGTGCCAGCAGCTTAAGTCCAGGGGCCCGGTTGGGTACCTTC. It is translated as CASSLSPGARLGTF.

The CDR3 reads CAISVGTGMNTGELFF. DNA for the CDR3: TGTGCCATCAGCGTAGGGACAGGGATGAACACCGGGGAGCTGTTTTTT. The V and J genes are TRBV10-3 and TRBJ2-2; 9 bases line up with TRBD1. After removal of 6 bases from V and 1 base from J, the junction contained 6 bases not matched to a gene. Germline CDR1 and CDR2: ENHRY and SYGVKD. The CDR3 runs to 16 residues.

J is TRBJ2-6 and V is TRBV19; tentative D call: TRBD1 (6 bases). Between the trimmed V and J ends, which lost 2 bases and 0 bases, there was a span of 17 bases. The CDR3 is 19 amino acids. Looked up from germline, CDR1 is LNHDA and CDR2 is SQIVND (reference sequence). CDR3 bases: TGTGCCAGTAGTATAAATAAGGGACAAGTACTCTCTGGGGCCAACGTCCTGACTTTC. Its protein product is CASSINKGQVLSGANVLTF.